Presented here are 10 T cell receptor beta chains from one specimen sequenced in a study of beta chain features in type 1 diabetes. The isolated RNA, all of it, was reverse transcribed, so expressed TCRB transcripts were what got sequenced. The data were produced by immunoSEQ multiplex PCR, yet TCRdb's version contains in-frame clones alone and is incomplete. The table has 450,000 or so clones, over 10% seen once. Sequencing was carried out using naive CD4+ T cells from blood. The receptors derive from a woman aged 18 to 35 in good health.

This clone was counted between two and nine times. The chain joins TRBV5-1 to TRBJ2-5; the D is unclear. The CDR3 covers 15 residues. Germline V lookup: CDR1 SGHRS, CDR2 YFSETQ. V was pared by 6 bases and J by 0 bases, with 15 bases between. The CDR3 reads CASTENTWNQETQYF. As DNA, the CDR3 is TGCGCCAGCACCGAGAATACCTGGAACCAAGAGACCCAGTACTTC.

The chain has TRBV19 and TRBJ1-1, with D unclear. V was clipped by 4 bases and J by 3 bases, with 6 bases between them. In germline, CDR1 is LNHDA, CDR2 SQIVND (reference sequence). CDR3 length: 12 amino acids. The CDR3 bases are TGTGCCAGTAGTACGATATACACTGAAGCTTTCTTT. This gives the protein CASSTIYTEAFF. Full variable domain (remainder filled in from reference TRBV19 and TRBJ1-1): DGGITQSPKYLFRKEGQNVTLSCEQNLNHDAMYWYRQDPGQGLRLIYYSQIVNDFQKGDIAEGYSVSREKKESFPLTVTSAQKNPTAFYLCASSTIYTEAFFGQGTRLTVV.

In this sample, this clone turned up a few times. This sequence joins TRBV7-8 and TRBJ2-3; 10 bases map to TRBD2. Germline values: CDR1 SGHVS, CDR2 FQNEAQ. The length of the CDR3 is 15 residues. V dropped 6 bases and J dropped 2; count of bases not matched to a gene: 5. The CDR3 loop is CASRRSGRPTDTQYF. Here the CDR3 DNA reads TGTGCCAGCAGACGTAGCGGGAGGCCCACAGATACGCAGTATTTT.

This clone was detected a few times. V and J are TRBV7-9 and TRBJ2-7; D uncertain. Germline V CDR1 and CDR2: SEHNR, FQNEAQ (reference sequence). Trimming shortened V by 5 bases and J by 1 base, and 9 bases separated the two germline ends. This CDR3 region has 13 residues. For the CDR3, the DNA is TGTGCCAGCAGCCCCTTTCGGTCCTACGAGCAGTACTTC. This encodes CASSPFRSYEQYF.

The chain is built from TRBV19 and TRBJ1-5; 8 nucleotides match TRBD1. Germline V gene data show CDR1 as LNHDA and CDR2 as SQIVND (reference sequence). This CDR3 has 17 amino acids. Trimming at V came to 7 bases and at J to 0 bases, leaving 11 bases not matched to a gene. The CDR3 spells CASTTGDRFNSNQPQHF. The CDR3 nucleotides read TGTGCCAGTACGACAGGGGACCGCTTTAATAGCAATCAGCCCCAGCATTTT.

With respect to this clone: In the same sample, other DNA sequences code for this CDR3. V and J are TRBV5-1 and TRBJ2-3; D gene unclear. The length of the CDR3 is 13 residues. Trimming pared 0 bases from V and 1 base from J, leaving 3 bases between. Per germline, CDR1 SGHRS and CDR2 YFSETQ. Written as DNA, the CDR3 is TGCGCCAGCAGCTTGGGTGGCACAGATACGCAGTATTTT. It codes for CASSLGGTDTQYF.

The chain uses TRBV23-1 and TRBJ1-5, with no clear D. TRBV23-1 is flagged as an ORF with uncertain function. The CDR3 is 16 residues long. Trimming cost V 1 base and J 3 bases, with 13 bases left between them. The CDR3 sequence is CASSQYSFRINQPQHF. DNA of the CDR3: TGCGCCAGCAGTCAATACAGCTTCAGGATCAATCAGCCCCAGCATTTT.

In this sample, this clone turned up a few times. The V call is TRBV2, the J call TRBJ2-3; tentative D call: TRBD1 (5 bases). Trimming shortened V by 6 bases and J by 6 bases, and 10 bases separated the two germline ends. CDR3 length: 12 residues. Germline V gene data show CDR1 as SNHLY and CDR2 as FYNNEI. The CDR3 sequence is CASSDSVDTQYF. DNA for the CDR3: TGTGCCAGCAGCGACAGCGTTGATACGCAGTATTTT. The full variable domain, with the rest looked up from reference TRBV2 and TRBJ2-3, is EPEVTQTPSHQVTQMGQEVILRCVPISNHLYFYWYRQILGQKVEFLVSFYNNEISEKSEIFDDQFSVERPDGSNFTLKIRSTKLEDSAMYFCASSDSVDTQYFGPGTRLTVL.

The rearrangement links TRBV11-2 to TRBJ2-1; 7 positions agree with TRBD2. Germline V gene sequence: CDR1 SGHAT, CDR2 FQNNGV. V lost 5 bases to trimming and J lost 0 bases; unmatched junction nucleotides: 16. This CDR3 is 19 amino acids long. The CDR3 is CASSPGRWLADSSYNEQFF. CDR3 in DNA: TGTGCCAGCAGCCCCGGTAGGTGGCTAGCGGATAGCTCCTACAATGAGCAGTTCTTC. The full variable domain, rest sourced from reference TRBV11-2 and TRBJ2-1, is EAGVAQSPRYKIIEKRQSVAFWCNPISGHATLYWYQQILGQGPKLLIQFQNNGVVDDSQLPKDRFSAERLKGVDSTLKIQPAKLEDSAVYLCASSPGRWLADSSYNEQFFGPGTRLTVL.

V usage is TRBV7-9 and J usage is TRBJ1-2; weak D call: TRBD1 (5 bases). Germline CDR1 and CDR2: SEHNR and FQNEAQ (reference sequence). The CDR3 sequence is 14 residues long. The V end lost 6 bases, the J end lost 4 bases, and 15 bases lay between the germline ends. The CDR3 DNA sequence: TGTGCCAGCAGTTCCCGGGACGAGCGCTATGGCTACACCTTC. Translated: CASSSRDERYGYTF.